This T cell receptor beta chain was sequenced during a study of blood T cells in healthy people across ages. Study results and caveats: Fewer expanded clones and more diversity marked long-lived versus aged donors.

Combining a sample-barcoded 5' primer with a J-beta primer mix, a second PCR ran for about 7 to 12 cycles. Each sample yielded at least 2.5 million CDR3-containing paired-end reads. TCRdb re-derived calls from the 5' RACE reads in MiXCR, one entry per CDR3 protein. The sample carries about 640,000 distinct CDR3 sequences, less than 45% recorded once. Per the germline V gene, CDR1 is DFQATT and CDR2 is SNEGSKA (reference sequence). This CDR3 contains 14 residues. With 5 bases clipped from V and 3 bases from J, the junction kept 9 bases outside the gene matches. This clonotype appeared a few times. The antigen remains undetermined.

The sequence was obtained from a man older than 75 in good health. The specimen sequenced was blood. The gene calls are TRBV20-1 and TRBJ2-7, with 8 bases that match TRBD1. The CDR3 protein is CSALDRDTYYEQYF. CDR3 nucleotide sequence: TGCAGTGCTCTGGACAGGGATACTTACTACGAGCAGTACTTC.